This record concerns one T cell receptor (beta chain) sequence. What it binds is unknown. The data originate from a study of cytomegalovirus exposure and HLA in healthy donors. Regarding the study as a whole: Some TCR beta chains (roughly 150 of them) were listed as cytomegalovirus-associated.

This CDR3 is built from 16 residues. The V gene end was trimmed by 6 bases and the J gene end by 8 bases; junction bases not matched to a gene: 14. The germline V gene has CDR1 SGHRS and CDR2 YFSETQ. The repertoire was sequenced with immunoSEQ multiplex PCR; TCRdb's copy has only in-frame clones and lacks some. Of roughly 140,000 clones listed, just over 85% are singletons. The sequence was obtained from a woman aged 18-29 years in good health and CMV-seropositive. The rearrangement links TRBV5-1 to TRBJ1-4; 9 nucleotides line up with TRBD1. The sequencing input was PBMCs. The CDR3 DNA reads as TGCGCCAGCACAGACTACAGGGGGCAAGATGTGGAAAAACTGTTTTTT. It is translated as CASTDYRGQDVEKLFF. Drawing the rest from reference TRBV5-1 and TRBJ1-4, the complete variable domain is KAGVTQTPRYLIKTRGQQVTLSCSPISGHRSVSWYQQTPGQGLQFLFEYFSETQRNKGNFPGRFSGRQFSNSRSEMNVSTLELGDSALYLCASTDYRGQDVEKLFFGSGTQLSVL.